This TCR beta chain was recorded in a study of response to subunit inactivated influenza vaccine. As for this clonotype: Antigen specificity is unknown.

General observations from the study: Authors suggested seasonal influenza vaccinations each recruit few new T cells.

Germline CDR1 and CDR2: MGHRA and YSYEKL. V gave up 2 bases and J gave up 4 bases, with 17 bases separating them. The CDR3 consists of 16 residues. MiXCR, run by TCRdb on the RT-PCR reads, gives a single entry per CDR3 protein. The sample carries approximately 530,000 distinct CDR3 sequences, roughly 7.9% recorded once. V and J are TRBV4-1 and TRBJ1-2; D is uncertain. This material consisted of PBMCs from blood, taken 23 to 25 months after vaccination. The clonotype comes from a man aged 45 to 75 who received an inactivated influenza vaccine. CDR3 in amino acids: CASSQNMSRLRYGYTF. For the CDR3, the DNA is TGCGCCAGCAGCCAAAACATGTCCAGGTTGCGCTATGGCTACACCTTC.